This TCR beta chain was obtained from a study of blood T cell repertoires in COVID-19. Overall study context: There were acute and convalescent COVID-19 samples, and they came from the United States, Italy and Spain. In each case, the material was cDNA or gDNA derived from T cells, B-cell-depleted T cells, or PBMCs.

Study processing details: Amplification of reference gene primers was used by the study to estimate nucleated cell counts. Using immunoSEQ multiplex PCR, the repertoire was profiled, and TCRdb retains in-frame clones only, with some absent. The DNA gave D and trimming, while V, J and clone size come from that table. The sample consists of about 130,000 clones, approximately 83% of them appearing once. This receptor was identified in a man aged 55 to 69 with acute or convalescent COVID-19. Sequenced sample: peripheral blood.

Here the CDR3 DNA reads TGTGCCAGCAGTTGGAGCGGGCAAGAGACCCAGTACTTC. It encodes CASSWSGQETQYF. The rearrangement uses TRBV27 and TRBJ2-5, with a weak D call TRBD2 (6 bases). The CDR3 contains 13 residues. CDR1 and CDR2 from the germline V gene are MNHEY and SMNVEV (reference sequence). V gave up 4 bases and J gave up 2 bases, with 8 bases separating them.